A single sample gave rise to the 29 T cell receptor beta chains below, sequenced in a study of blood T cells in healthy people across ages. Primed by a sample-barcoded 5' primer and a J-beta primer mix, a second PCR proceeded for 7 to 11 cycles. In TCRdb, the 5' RACE reads were re-called with MiXCR into one record per CDR3 protein. This sample has approximately 1,700,000 distinct CDR3 sequences; about 39% occur once, and the top ten carry approximately 22%. Sequencing used blood. The receptors stem from a human donor in good health.

Regarding this clonotype: The junction and the germline gene differ at one end; a read error may be behind it. This sequence joins TRBV5-1 and TRBJ1-2; D remains ambiguous. The CDR3 is 14 amino acids. Germline CDR1 is SGHRS and CDR2 is YFSETQ. The CDR3 DNA follows: TGTGCCAGCAGCTTTACCGGGTCTGACTATGGCTACACCTTC. Amino acids: CASSFTGSDYGYTF. The full variable domain, completed using reference TRBV5-1 and TRBJ1-2, is KAGVTQTPRYLIKTRGQQVTLSCSPISGHRSVSWYQQTPGQGLQFLFEYFSETQRNKGNFPGRFSGRQFSNSRSEMNVSTLELGDSALYLCASSFTGSDYGYTFGSGTRLTVV.

The sample holds one count of this clonotype. CDR3 region: CANGTGDPVLDTQYF. CDR3 DNA: TGTGCCAACGGAACCGGAGACCCAGTCCTAGATACGCAGTATTTT. The chain joins TRBV9 to TRBJ2-3, with unresolved D. Trimming removed 9 bases from V and 5 bases from J, with 22 bases in between. The CDR3 is 15 residues long. Germline CDR1 SGDLS, CDR2 YYNGEE.

This clonotype was detected a few times. V usage is TRBV6-1 and J usage is TRBJ2-1; D assignment may be TRBD1 or TRBD2 (5 bases each). Germline values: CDR1 MNHNS, CDR2 SASEGT. The CDR3 extends over 15 amino acids. V was pared by 6 bases and J by 0 bases, with 12 bases between. The CDR3 sequence: CASRWDGSSYNEQFF. DNA for the CDR3: TGTGCCAGCAGGTGGGACGGCAGCTCCTACAATGAGCAGTTCTTC.

The V gene is TRBV9, the J gene TRBJ1-1; D is uncertain. CDR1 is SGDLS, CDR2 YYNGEE, per germline. The CDR3 runs 14 residues. V was shortened by 0 bases and J by 1 base, with 7 bases between the two germline ends. The CDR3 loop reads CASSVEGENTEAFF. Written as DNA, the CDR3 is TGTGCCAGCAGCGTAGAGGGTGAGAACACTGAAGCTTTCTTT. Full variable domain (missing parts from reference TRBV9 and TRBJ1-1): DSGVTQTPKHLITATGQRVTLRCSPRSGDLSVYWYQQSLDQGLQFLIQYYNGEERAKGNILERFSAQQFPDLHSELNLSSLELGDSALYFCASSVEGENTEAFFGQGTRLTVV.

The rearrangement links TRBV12-3 or TRBV12-4 to TRBJ2-7; 8 bases fit TRBD1. Near its end, the DNA agrees better with TRBJ2-5, so the J call may be wrong. This CDR3 has 15 amino acids. CDR3 loop: CASSFRTGLGETQYF. The CDR3 DNA follows: TGTGCCAGCAGTTTCCGGACAGGGCTTGGGGAGACCCAGTACTTC.

The rearrangement joins TRBV10-3 to TRBJ2-7; D is unclear. This CDR3 has 13 residues. Germline assignment: CDR1 ENHRY and CDR2 SYGVKD. Deletions cut 2 bases from V and 1 base from J, with 6 bases between. CDR3 sequence: CAISEIGSYEQYF. The DNA for the CDR3 is TGTGCCATCAGTGAGATCGGTTCCTACGAGCAGTACTTC.

This clonotype showed up just a few times. V usage is TRBV4-3 and J usage is TRBJ2-7; 11 positions match TRBD1. Germline V gene sequence: CDR1 LGHNA, CDR2 YSLEER. J gave up 2 bases and V 3 bases, and 3 bases lay outside the gene matches. The CDR3 consists of 15 residues. CDR3 DNA sequence: TGCGCCAGCAGCCACCAGGGACAGGGGGCCTACGAGCAGTACTTC. It specifies CASSHQGQGAYEQYF.

This clonotype was observed a handful of times. The DNA for the CDR3 is TGTGCCAGCAGCCCCGGGACAGGTACCCACGAGCAGTACTTC. Its translation: CASSPGTGTHEQYF. The chain links TRBV9 to TRBJ2-4; 8 bases align to TRBD1. The closer fit of TRBJ2-7 to the DNA end suggests the J call may be wrong. Germline V CDR1 and CDR2: SGDLS, YYNGEE. The CDR3 is 14 amino acids.

Worth noting for this clonotype: Sequence at one end of the junction differs from germline and may be a read error. V and J are TRBV29-1 and TRBJ2-2; D perhaps matches TRBD2 (5 bases). CDR3 length: 12 residues. Germline CDR1 and CDR2: SQVTM and ANQGSEA. CDR3 coding DNA: TGCGGCGTTGAGGGTCGGACCGGGGAGCTGTTTTTT. Translation gives CGVEGRTGELFF.

V gene TRBV11-2 combines with J gene TRBJ1-1; the D is unclear. CDR3 size: 12 residues. V lost 1 base and J lost 8, with 8 bases in between. Germline assignment: CDR1 SGHAT and CDR2 FQNNGV. CDR3 bases: TGTGCCAGCAGCTTAGCTGGTGAGGAAGCTTTCTTT. Translating gives CASSLAGEEAFF.

The chain is built from TRBV7-2 and TRBJ2-3; 9 bases are shared with TRBD2. This CDR3 has 16 amino acids. Germline CDR1 and CDR2: SGHTA and FQGNSA. V dropped 3 bases and J dropped 5; count of bases not matched to a gene: 9. DNA for the CDR3: TGTGCCAGCAGCTTTGGCGGGGGGGCTGGTCTAGATACGCAGTATTTT. Residues: CASSFGGGAGLDTQYF.

In this sample, this clonotype turned up a few times. The chain employs TRBV7-2 and TRBJ2-3; no clear D gene. The CDR3 extends over 17 amino acids. Germline CDR1 is SGHTA and CDR2 is FQGNSA. V was shortened by 4 bases and J by 6 bases, with 23 bases between the two germline ends. The CDR3 DNA sequence: TGTGCCAGCAGCTCAGGATTCGTAGGGCGTAACCTCGATACGCAGTATTTT. This translates into CASSSGFVGRNLDTQYF.

V gene TRBV15 combines with J gene TRBJ2-1, with 9 positions matching TRBD1. This CDR3 has 15 amino acids. The germline gives CDR1 LNHNV, CDR2 YYDKDF (reference sequence). J was trimmed by 8 bases and V by 3 bases; bases with no gene match: 8. CDR3 sequence reads: CATSRGQGDIYEQFF. The CDR3 bases are TGTGCCACCAGCAGGGGACAGGGCGATATCTATGAGCAGTTCTTC.

This chain links TRBV28 with TRBJ2-1, with no clear D. This CDR3 is built from 15 residues. Germline CDR1 reads MDHEN; CDR2 reads SYDVKM. V shed 5 bases and J shed 2 bases, with 13 bases lying between them. CDR3 sequence reads: CASSRPVTTYNEQFF. The DNA for the CDR3 is TGTGCCAGCAGTCGACCTGTTACGACCTACAATGAGCAGTTCTTC.

This sequence joins TRBV5-1 and TRBJ2-5, with TRBD2 matching 9 bases. J gave up 1 base and V 8 bases, and 9 bases lay outside the gene matches. Germline CDR1 is SGHRS and CDR2 is YFSETQ. The CDR3 is 15 residues long. In DNA, the CDR3 is TGCGCCAGTGAGGGGCTAGCGGGGAGCCAAGAGACCCAGTACTTC. Residues: CASEGLAGSQETQYF.

J is TRBJ1-1 and V is TRBV29-1; 7 bases map to TRBD1. With 5 bases clipped from V and 3 bases from J, the junction kept 9 bases outside the gene matches. CDR1 and CDR2 from the germline V gene are SQVTM and ANQGSEA. The CDR3 loop spans 14 amino acids. As DNA, the CDR3 is TGCAGCGTTAAGAGGTTGGACAGGCACACTGAAGCTTTCTTT. It codes for CSVKRLDRHTEAFF.

As regards this clonotype: A junction end diverges from the germline sequence, so it may reflect a read error. The rearrangement uses TRBV6-1 and TRBJ2-7; D possibly uses TRBD1 or TRBD2 (5 bases each). This CDR3 is built from 14 residues. Germline CDR1 reads MNHNS; CDR2 reads SASEGT. The CDR3, as DNA: TGTTCCAGCAAAACTCCGGGACCTTCCTACGAGCAGTACTTC. The encoded protein is CSSKTPGPSYEQYF.

In its sample, this clonotype was seen a few times. The J gene is TRBJ2-6, the V gene TRBV13; 7 bases match TRBD1. The germline V gene has CDR1 PRHDT and CDR2 FYEKMQ (reference sequence). The CDR3 consists of 18 residues. V trimming: 5 bases; J trimming: 0 bases; junction bases outside the gene matches: 10. In DNA, the CDR3 is TGTGCCAGCAGCCCTCGAGGGGGCGAGGGCTCTGGGGCCAACGTCCTGACTTTC. Amino acids: CASSPRGGEGSGANVLTF.

This chain joins TRBV7-2 and TRBJ2-2; possible D gene TRBD2, 6 bases. Germline CDR1 and CDR2: SGHTA and FQGNSA. This CDR3 comprises 15 residues. V was clipped by 5 bases and J by 3 bases, with 13 bases between them. CDR3 residues: CASSNNGGDTGELFF. CDR3 DNA: TGTGCCAGCAGCAACAACGGAGGGGACACCGGGGAGCTGTTTTTT.

This chain joins TRBV6-5 and TRBJ1-1, with TRBD1 identical over 7 bases. The CDR3 consists of 15 residues. Trimming took 5 bases from V and 11 from J; bases not matched to a gene: 17. The germline gives CDR1 MNHEY, CDR2 SVGAGI. For the CDR3, the DNA is TGTGCCAGCAGTCTTCTATCTAGCCCCGACAGGGAGGCTTTCTTT. Protein product: CASSLLSSPDREAFF.

This clonotype was counted between two and nine times. J is TRBJ2-1 and V is TRBV7-9; D unclear. This CDR3 is 16 amino acids long. Trimming took 1 base from V and 2 from J, leaving 12 bases between them. Germline assignment: CDR1 SEHNR and CDR2 FQNEAQ (reference sequence). CDR3 nucleotides: TGTGCCAGCAGCTTAGGAATTAGCCGGACCTACAATGAGCAGTTCTTC. Translating gives CASSLGISRTYNEQFF.

In DNA form, the CDR3 reads TGTGCCAGCAGCCGTGGAGGGGGTAGTGAAAAACTGTTTTTT. Its protein product is CASSRGGGSEKLFF. V is TRBV7-2 and J is TRBJ1-4; the D gene is possibly TRBD1 (6 bases). Between the trimmed V and J ends, which lost 5 bases and 7 bases, there was a span of 14 bases. The CDR3 length is 14 residues. From germline, CDR1 is SGHTA and CDR2 FQGNSA.

This clonotype was observed a single time. The chain is built from TRBV4-2 and TRBJ2-5, with D tentatively TRBD2 (5 bases). The CDR3 has 16 amino acids. Germline V gene sequence: CDR1 LGHNA, CDR2 YNFKEQ. With 0 bases removed from V and 5 bases from J, the gap between germline ends came to 16 bases. CDR3 coding DNA: TGTGCCAGCAGCCAAGATGTGGGCGGACGGAGGGAGACCCAGTACTTC. Translation gives CASSQDVGGRRETQYF.

This clonotype was seen a few times. V and J are TRBV7-2 and TRBJ1-1; no clear D gene. V lost 5 bases to trimming and J lost 4 bases, with 14 bases between them. Germline CDR1 SGHTA, CDR2 FQGNSA. CDR3 length: 14 residues. Here the CDR3 DNA reads TGTGCCAGCAGCCTATTTATTCAAGGCACTGAAGCTTTCTTT. Translation: CASSLFIQGTEAFF.

The chain employs TRBV20-1 and TRBJ1-3, with TRBD1 as a possible D gene (6 bases). Germline V CDR1 and CDR2: DFQATT, SNEGSKA (reference sequence). The CDR3 totals 15 residues. The germline V and J ends were trimmed by 5 bases and 2 bases, with 16 bases remaining between them. DNA of the CDR3: TGCAGTGCTCCCAGTCGGCACAGGGCTGGAAACACCATATATTTT. Translating it yields CSAPSRHRAGNTIYF.

The chain employs TRBV7-2 and TRBJ2-6; D call uncertain. The V end lost 6 bases, the J end lost 0 bases, and 9 bases lay between the germline ends. The CDR3 has 15 residues. Germline V gene lookup returns CDR1 SGHTA and CDR2 FQGNSA. The CDR3 loop reads CASRPARSGANVLTF. The CDR3 nucleotides are TGTGCCAGCAGACCCGCGCGCTCTGGGGCCAACGTCCTGACTTTC.

This clonotype has more than one count but fewer than ten. The genes are TRBV7-9 and TRBJ1-6; D is ambiguous. V lost 5 bases and J 7 bases, leaving 12 bases between the germline ends. CDR3 length: 14 amino acids. The germline CDR1 and CDR2 sequences are SEHNR and FQNEAQ (reference sequence). The CDR3 DNA reads TGTGCCAGCAGCCAAATCACAACGAATTCACCCCTCCACTTT. This codes for CASSQITTNSPLHF.

The chain couples TRBV7-2 to TRBJ1-2, with D perhaps TRBD1 (6 bases). The CDR3 contains 15 residues. Looked up from germline, CDR1 is SGHTA and CDR2 is FQGNSA. V lost 2 bases to trimming and J lost 7 bases, with 17 bases between them. The CDR3 nucleotides read TGTGCCAGCAGCTTAAATGCCGGGGGGCAATTTGGCTACACCTTC. Residues: CASSLNAGGQFGYTF.

This clonotype was recorded a few times. This chain links TRBV20-1 with TRBJ1-5; D remains ambiguous. The CDR3 runs 18 residues. V was cut by 6 bases and J by 3 bases, with 27 bases left in between. Germline-derived CDR1 and CDR2 are DFQATT and SNEGSKA (reference sequence). Written as DNA, the CDR3 is TGCAGTGCGATCATAGCCGGCCACGACTATCCTAACAATCAGCCCCAGCATTTT. This codes for CSAIIAGHDYPNNQPQHF.